This TCR beta chain was recorded in a study of control samples from healthy donors and cancer patients. Generated by immunoSEQ multiplex PCR, the TCRdb table keeps only in-frame clones and is missing some. The sample contains 150,000 or so clones, approximately 90% of which appear only once. The CDR3 is 14 residues long. Germline lookup yields CDR1 SEHNR and CDR2 FQNEAQ (reference sequence). Trimming took off 1 base at V and 4 bases at J, with 8 bases between the two ends. The receptor's source is a woman in her fifties or sixties in good health. The material sequenced was blood. V usage is TRBV7-9 and J usage is TRBJ1-5; D not certain. The CDR3 loop reads CASSLGWGNQPQHF. As DNA, the CDR3 is TGTGCCAGCAGCTTAGGGTGGGGAAATCAGCCCCAGCATTTT.